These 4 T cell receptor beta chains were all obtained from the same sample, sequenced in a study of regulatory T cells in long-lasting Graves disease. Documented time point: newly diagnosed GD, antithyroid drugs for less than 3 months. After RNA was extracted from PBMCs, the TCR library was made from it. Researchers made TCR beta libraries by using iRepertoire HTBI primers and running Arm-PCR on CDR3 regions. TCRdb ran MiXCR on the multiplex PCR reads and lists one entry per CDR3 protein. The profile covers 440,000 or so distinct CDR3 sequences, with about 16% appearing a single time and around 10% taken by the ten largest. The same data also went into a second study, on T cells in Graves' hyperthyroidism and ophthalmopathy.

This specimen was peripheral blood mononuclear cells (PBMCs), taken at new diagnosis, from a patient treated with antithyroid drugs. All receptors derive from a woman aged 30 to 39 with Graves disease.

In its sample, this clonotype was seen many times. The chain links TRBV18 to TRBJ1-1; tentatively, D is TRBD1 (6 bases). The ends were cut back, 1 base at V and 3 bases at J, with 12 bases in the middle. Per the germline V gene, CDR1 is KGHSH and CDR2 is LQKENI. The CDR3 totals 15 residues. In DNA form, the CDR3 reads TGTGCCAGCTCACCACAGGGGGGTGCGGACACTGAAGCTTTCTTT. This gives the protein CASSPQGGADTEAFF.

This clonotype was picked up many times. The CDR3 reads CASSLMRWGGAYEQYF. For the CDR3, the DNA is TGTGCCAGCAGTTTAATGCGGTGGGGGGGAGCCTACGAGCAGTACTTC. The genes are TRBV28 and TRBJ2-7; 7 bases are a match to TRBD2. This CDR3 has 16 residues. From germline, CDR1 is MDHEN and CDR2 SYDVKM. Trimming at V came to 2 bases and at J to 2 bases, leaving 9 bases not matched to a gene.

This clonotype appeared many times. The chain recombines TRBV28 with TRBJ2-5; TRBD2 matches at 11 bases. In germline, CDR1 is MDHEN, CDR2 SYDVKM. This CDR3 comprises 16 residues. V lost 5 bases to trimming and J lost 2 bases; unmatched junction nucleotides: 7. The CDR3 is CASSRAGLADQETQYF. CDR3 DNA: TGTGCCAGCAGTAGGGCGGGACTAGCGGATCAAGAGACCCAGTACTTC.

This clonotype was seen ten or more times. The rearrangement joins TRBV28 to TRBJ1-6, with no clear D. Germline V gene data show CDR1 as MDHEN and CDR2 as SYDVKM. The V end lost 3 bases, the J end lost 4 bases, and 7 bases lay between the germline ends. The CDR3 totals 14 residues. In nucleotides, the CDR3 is TGTGCCAGCAGTTTCCAAGGGTATAATTCACCCCTCCACTTT. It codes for CASSFQGYNSPLHF.